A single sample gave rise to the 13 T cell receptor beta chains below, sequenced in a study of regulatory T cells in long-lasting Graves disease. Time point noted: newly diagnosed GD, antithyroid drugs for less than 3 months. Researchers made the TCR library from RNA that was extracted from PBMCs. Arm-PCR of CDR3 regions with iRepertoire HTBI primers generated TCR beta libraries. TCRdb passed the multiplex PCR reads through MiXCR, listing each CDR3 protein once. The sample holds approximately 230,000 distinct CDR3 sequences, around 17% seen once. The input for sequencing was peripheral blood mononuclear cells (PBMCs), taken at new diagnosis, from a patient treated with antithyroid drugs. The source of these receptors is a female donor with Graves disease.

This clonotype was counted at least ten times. The CDR3 is CASSDTGFSNYGYTF. The CDR3 bases are TGTGCCAGCAGCGATACAGGGTTTTCTAACTATGGCTACACCTTC. The chain recombines TRBV3-1 with TRBJ1-2; possibly TRBD1 for D (6 bases). Trimming took 5 bases from V and 0 from J, leaving 13 bases between them. Germline assignment: CDR1 LGHDT and CDR2 YNNKEL (reference sequence). The CDR3 is 15 amino acids.

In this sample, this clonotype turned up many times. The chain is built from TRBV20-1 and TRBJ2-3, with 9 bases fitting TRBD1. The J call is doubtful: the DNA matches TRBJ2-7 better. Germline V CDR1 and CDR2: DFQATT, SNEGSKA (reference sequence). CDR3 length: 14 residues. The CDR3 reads CSARYRGRSYEQYF. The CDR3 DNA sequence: TGCAGTGCTAGGTACAGGGGGCGCAGCTACGAGCAGTACTTC.

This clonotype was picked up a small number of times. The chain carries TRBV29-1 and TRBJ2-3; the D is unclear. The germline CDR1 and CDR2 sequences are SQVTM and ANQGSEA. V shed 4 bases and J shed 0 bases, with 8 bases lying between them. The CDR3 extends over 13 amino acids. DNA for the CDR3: TGCAGCGTTGGCCCAGACAGCACAGATACGCAGTATTTT. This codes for CSVGPDSTDTQYF.

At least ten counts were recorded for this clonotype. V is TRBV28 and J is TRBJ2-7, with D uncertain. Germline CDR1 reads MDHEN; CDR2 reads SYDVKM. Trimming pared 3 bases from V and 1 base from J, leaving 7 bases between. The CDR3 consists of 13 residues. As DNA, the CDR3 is TGTGCCAGCAGTTTCGCGGTTTCCTACGAGCAGTACTTC. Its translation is CASSFAVSYEQYF.

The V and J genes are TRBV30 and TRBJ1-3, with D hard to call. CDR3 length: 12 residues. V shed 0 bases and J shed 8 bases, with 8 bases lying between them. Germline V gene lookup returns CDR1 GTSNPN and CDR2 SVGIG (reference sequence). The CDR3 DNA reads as TGTGCCTGGAGTGTCATCTGGTACACCATATATTTT. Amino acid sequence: CAWSVIWYTIYF.

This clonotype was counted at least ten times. DNA for the CDR3: TGTGCCAGCTCACCAAGGGGCCAGGGCTACGAGCAGTACTTC. Its protein is CASSPRGQGYEQYF. This chain connects TRBV18 to TRBJ2-7; weak D call: TRBD1 (5 bases). CDR1 is KGHSH, CDR2 LQKENI, per germline. The germline V and J ends were trimmed by 2 bases and 3 bases, with 11 bases remaining between them. The CDR3 sequence is 14 residues long. Looking up the rest from reference TRBV18 and TRBJ2-7 gives the full variable domain: NAGVMQNPRHLVRRRGQEARLRCSPMKGHSHVYWYRQLPEEGLKFMVYLQKENIIDESGMPKERFSAEFPKEGPSILRIQQVVRGDSAAYFCASSPRGQGYEQYFGPGTRLTVT.

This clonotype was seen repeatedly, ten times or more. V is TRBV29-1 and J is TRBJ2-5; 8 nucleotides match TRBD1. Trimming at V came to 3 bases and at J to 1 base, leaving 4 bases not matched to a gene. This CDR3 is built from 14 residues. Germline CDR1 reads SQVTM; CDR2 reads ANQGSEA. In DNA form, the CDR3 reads TGCAGCGTTGACAGGGGGCCCACCCAAGAGACCCAGTACTTC. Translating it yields CSVDRGPTQETQYF.

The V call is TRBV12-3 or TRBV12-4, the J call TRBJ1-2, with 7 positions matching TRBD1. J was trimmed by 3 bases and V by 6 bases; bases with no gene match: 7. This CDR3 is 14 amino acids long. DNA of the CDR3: TGTGCCAGCAGCAACCTGACAGGGCACTATGGCTACACCTTC. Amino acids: CASSNLTGHYGYTF.

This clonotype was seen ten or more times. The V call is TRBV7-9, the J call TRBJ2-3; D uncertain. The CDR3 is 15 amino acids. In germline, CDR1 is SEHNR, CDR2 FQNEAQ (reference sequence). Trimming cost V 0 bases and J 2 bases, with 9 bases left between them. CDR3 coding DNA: TGTGCCAGCAGCTTAGCGGGCCCCTACACAGATACGCAGTATTTT. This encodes CASSLAGPYTDTQYF.

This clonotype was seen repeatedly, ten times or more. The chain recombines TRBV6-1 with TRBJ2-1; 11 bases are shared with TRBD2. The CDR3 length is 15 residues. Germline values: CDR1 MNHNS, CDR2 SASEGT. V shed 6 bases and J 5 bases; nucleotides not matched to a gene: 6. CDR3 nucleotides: TGTGCCAGCAGAGGGACTAGCGGTCTAAACAATGAGCAGTTCTTC. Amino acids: CASRGTSGLNNEQFF.

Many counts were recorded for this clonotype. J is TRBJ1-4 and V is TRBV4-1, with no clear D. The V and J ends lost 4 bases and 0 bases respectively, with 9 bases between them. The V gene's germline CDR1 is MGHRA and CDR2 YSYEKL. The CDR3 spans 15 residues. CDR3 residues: CASSLTDTTNEKLFF. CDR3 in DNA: TGCGCCAGCAGCCTTACAGACACAACTAATGAAAAACTGTTTTTT.

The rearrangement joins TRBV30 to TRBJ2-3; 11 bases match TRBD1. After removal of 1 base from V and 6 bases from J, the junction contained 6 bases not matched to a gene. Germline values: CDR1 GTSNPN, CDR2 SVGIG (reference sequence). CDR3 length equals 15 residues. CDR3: CAWSAGQGERDTQYF. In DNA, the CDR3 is TGTGCCTGGAGTGCGGGACAGGGGGAGAGGGATACGCAGTATTTT.

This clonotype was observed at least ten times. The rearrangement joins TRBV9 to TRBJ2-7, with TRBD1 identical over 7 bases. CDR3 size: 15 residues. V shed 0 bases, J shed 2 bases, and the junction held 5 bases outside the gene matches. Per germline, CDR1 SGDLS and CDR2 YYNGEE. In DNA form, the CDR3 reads TGTGCCAGCAGCGTAGCCCCCGGGACAGCCTACGAGCAGTACTTC. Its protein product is CASSVAPGTAYEQYF.